Sequencing of this T cell receptor (beta chain) was carried out in a study of blood T cell repertoires in COVID-19. Per the original methods: Amplification of reference gene primers provided the estimated nucleated cell counts. Clones were sequenced by immunoSEQ multiplex PCR, and TCRdb holds only the in-frame ones, with some missing. V and J calls and clone size are as listed in that table; D and trimming were resolved from the DNA. The table records roughly 74,000 clones, approximately 86% of them present only once. In germline, CDR1 is SEHNR, CDR2 FQNEAQ (reference sequence). Trimming removed 4 bases from V and 6 bases from J; junction bases left unmatched: 9. This CDR3 spans 16 amino acids.

The chain couples TRBV7-9 to TRBJ1-6; TRBD1 agrees at 7 bases. The sequence was obtained from a woman aged 80 or over with active or convalescent COVID-19. The sample taken for sequencing was peripheral blood. CDR3 residues: CASSSQRQGGNSPLHF. DNA for the CDR3: TGTGCCAGCAGCTCCCAACGACAGGGAGGTAATTCACCCCTCCACTTT.